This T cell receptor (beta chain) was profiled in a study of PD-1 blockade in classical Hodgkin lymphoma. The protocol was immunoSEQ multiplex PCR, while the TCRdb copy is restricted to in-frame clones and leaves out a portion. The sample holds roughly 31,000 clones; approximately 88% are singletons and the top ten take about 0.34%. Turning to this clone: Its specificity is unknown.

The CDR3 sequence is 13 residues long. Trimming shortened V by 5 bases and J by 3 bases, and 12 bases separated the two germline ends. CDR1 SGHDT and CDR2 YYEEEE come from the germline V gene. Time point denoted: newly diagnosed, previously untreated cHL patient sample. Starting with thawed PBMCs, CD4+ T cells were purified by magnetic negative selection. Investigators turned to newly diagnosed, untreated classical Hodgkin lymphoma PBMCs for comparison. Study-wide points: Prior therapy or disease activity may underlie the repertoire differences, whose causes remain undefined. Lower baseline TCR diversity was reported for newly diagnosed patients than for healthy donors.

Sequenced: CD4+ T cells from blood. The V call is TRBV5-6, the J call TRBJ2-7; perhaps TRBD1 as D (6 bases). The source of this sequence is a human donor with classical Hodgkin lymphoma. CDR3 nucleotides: TGTGCCAGCAGAAAAGCGGACAGCTACGAGCAGTACTTC. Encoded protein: CASRKADSYEQYF.